This T cell receptor beta chain was identified in a study of T cells in Graves' hyperthyroidism and ophthalmopathy. Study-level findings and limits: Clonotypes that were expanded in thyroid above 0.001 mostly appeared in blood too.

The CDR3 consists of 18 residues. Germline loops: CDR1 SGHTA, CDR2 FQGNSA. Trimming at V came to 5 bases and at J to 0 bases, leaving 13 bases not matched to a gene. This clonotype was observed a handful of times. What it recognizes is unknown. Researchers took RNA transcripts and amplified the TCR beta CDR3 regions from them. A first-round RT-PCR of the TCR CDR3 used the HTBI primer set. TCRdb reanalysed the multiplex PCR reads using MiXCR and keeps one entry per CDR3 protein. The table has 700,000 or so distinct CDR3 sequences, over 15% seen once. Stable Graves' hyperthyroidism meant no ophthalmopathy progression within 18 months. Those patients with uncontrolled infection, other autoimmune disease, pregnancy or lactation were excluded. The diagnoses drew upon clinical symptoms, serum thyroxine and TRAb, thyroid ultrasound and orbital computed tomography.

The origin of this receptor is a man aged 18 to 30 with Graves' hyperthyroidism. V gene TRBV7-2 combines with J gene TRBJ2-1; the match to TRBD2 covers 7 bases. Sequenced: blood. CDR3 region: CASSPRLARRPSYNEQFF. The CDR3, as DNA: TGTGCCAGCAGCCCCAGACTAGCTAGAAGGCCCTCCTACAATGAGCAGTTCTTC.